This T cell receptor beta chain emerged from a study of blood T cell repertoires in COVID-19. The overall study: The cDNA or gDNA used as material had been derived from T cells, B-cell-depleted T cells, or PBMCs.

This clone occurred a few times. Germline V gene sequence: CDR1 MGHRA, CDR2 YSYEKL. CDR3 length: 17 residues. The ends lost 3 bases at V and 5 bases at J; junction bases unmatched: 9. Study processing details: Counts of nucleated cells, estimated from reference gene primer amplification, were obtained. Method: immunoSEQ multiplex PCR; TCRdb's copy keeps in-frame clones and lacks some. That table supplies the V and J calls and clone size; D and trimming were determined from the DNA. This repertoire shows some 78,000 clones, around 91% found once; its top ten account for approximately 0.98%. The sequencing sample was made of peripheral blood. The chain links TRBV4-1 to TRBJ2-1, with TRBD2 identical over 11 bases. The source of this sequence is a woman in her fifties or sixties in a cohort sampled during active COVID-19. CDR3 DNA sequence: TGCGCCAGCAGCCACGACCCTCCGGGACTAGCGGACAATGAGCAGTTCTTC. Encoded protein: CASSHDPPGLADNEQFF.